Sequencing of this T cell receptor beta chain was carried out in a study of T cells in Graves' hyperthyroidism and ophthalmopathy. Background on the study: At the time of initial diagnosis and before any treatment, peripheral blood was collected.

This CDR3 region has 16 residues. V was cut by 2 bases and J by 0 bases, with 13 bases left in between. Germline assignment: CDR1 MDHEN and CDR2 SYDVKM. Patients were excluded because of uncontrolled infection, other autoimmune disease, pregnancy or lactation. On the basis of clinical symptoms, serum thyroxine and TRAb, thyroid ultrasound and orbital computed tomography, diagnoses were made. What was amplified from RNA transcripts were TCR beta CDR3 regions. First-round RT-PCR targeting the TCR CDR3 was performed with the HTBI primer set. Each CDR3 protein is one row after TCRdb ran MiXCR on the multiplex PCR reads. The sample records 650,000 to 850,000 distinct CDR3 sequences, roughly a sixth being singletons.

The sample consisted of blood. This chain uses TRBV28 with TRBJ1-1; weak D call: TRBD1 (5 bases). This sequence originates from a woman between 45 and 65 years old with Graves' hyperthyroidism that later progressed to Graves' ophthalmopathy. The CDR3 region is CASSLSPGTMNTEAFF. As DNA, the CDR3 is TGTGCCAGCAGTTTAAGTCCAGGGACCATGAACACTGAAGCTTTCTTT.